The T cell receptor beta chain under discussion was sequenced for a study of blood T cell repertoires in COVID-19. Study information: Specimens from acute and convalescent COVID-19 originated in the United States, Italy and Spain. PBMCs, B-cell-depleted T cells, or T cells were the source of the cDNA or gDNA that made up the material.

A word on this clone: The sample contains more than one DNA sequence encoding this CDR3.

Authors' processing steps: Estimates of nucleated cell counts were drawn from the amplification of reference gene primers. Using immunoSEQ multiplex PCR, the repertoire was profiled, and TCRdb retains in-frame clones only, with some absent. From that table come the V and J calls and clone size; the DNA was used to work out D and trimming. The sample lists some 99,000 clones; 65% to 85% were seen once. Sequences were obtained from peripheral blood. This receptor was obtained from an elderly woman with acute or convalescent COVID-19.

The CDR3 is CASSLGGGNEQFF. The CDR3 DNA is TGTGCCAGCAGCTTGGGGGGGGGCAATGAGCAGTTCTTC. This rearrangement joins TRBV11-2 to TRBJ2-1, with 7 positions matching TRBD2. V was clipped by 3 bases and J by 6 bases; unmatched bases: 2. Germline CDR1 SGHAT, CDR2 FQNNGV. This CDR3 contains 13 residues.